The clone carrying this T cell receptor beta chain was counted only a few times. Trimming at V came to 4 bases and at J to 4 bases, leaving 6 bases not matched to a gene. CDR1 SGHAT and CDR2 FQNNGV come from the germline V gene. The CDR3 is made up of 14 amino acids. TCRdb keeps only in-frame clones here, not all; method: immunoSEQ multiplex PCR. The sample shows roughly 30,000 clones, around 93% of them seen only once. The data derive from a study of T cells in localized non-small cell lung cancer. V is TRBV11-2 and J is TRBJ2-5, with 7 bases that match TRBD2. The TCR was taken from a man between 40 and 70 years old with stage II lung adenocarcinoma. This specimen was PBMCs, taken before any cancer treatment. The CDR3 sequence: CASSSTLAGETQYF. The CDR3 DNA is TGTGCCAGCAGCTCTACCTTAGCGGGAGAGACCCAGTACTTC. Together with reference TRBV11-2 and TRBJ2-5, the CDR3 gives the full variable domain: EAGVAQSPRYKIIEKRQSVAFWCNPISGHATLYWYQQILGQGPKLLIQFQNNGVVDDSQLPKDRFSAERLKGVDSTLKIQPAKLEDSAVYLCASSSTLAGETQYFGPGTRLLVL.